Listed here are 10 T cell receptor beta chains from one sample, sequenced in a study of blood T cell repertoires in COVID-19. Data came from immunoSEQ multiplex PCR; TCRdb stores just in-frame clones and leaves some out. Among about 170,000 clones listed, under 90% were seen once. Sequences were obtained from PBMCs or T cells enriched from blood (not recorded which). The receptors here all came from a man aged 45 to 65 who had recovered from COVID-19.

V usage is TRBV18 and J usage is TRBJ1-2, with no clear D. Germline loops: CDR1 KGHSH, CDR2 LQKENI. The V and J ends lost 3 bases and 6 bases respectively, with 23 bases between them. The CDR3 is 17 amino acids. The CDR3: CASSPRVQKQGPHGYTF. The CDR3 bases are TGTGCCAGCTCACCGAGGGTTCAGAAACAAGGGCCGCATGGCTACACCTTC.

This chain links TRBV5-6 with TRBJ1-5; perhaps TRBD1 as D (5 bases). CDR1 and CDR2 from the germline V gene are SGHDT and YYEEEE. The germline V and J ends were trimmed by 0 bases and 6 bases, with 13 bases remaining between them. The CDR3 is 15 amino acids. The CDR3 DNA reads TGTGCCAGCAGCTTGGCCCCAGGGACTAGTCAGCCCCAGCATTTT. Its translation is CASSLAPGTSQPQHF.

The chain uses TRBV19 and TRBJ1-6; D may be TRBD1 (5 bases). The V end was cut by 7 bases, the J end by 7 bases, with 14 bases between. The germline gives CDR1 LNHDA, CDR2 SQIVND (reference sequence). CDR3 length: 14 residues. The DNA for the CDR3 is TGTGCCAGTACCTACGGACGGACAAATTCACCCCTCCACTTT. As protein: CASTYGRTNSPLHF.

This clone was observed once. CDR3 amino acids: CASSPRTGGSNQPQHF. In DNA, the CDR3 is TGTGCCAGCAGCCCACGGACAGGGGGTAGCAATCAGCCCCAGCATTTT. The V gene is TRBV6-2 or TRBV6-3, the J gene TRBJ1-5, with TRBD1 identical over 10 bases. CDR3 size: 16 residues. V was clipped by 6 bases and J by 0 bases; unmatched bases: 5. Germline CDR1 and CDR2: MNHEY and SVGEGT.

CDR3 nucleotide sequence: TGCGCCAGCAGCCAAGAAGCGGGATTCCGCAATCAGCCCCAGCATTTT. Encoded protein: CASSQEAGFRNQPQHF. V is TRBV4-1 and J is TRBJ1-5; D is unclear. The V end lost 0 bases, the J end lost 2 bases, and 11 bases lay between the germline ends. The CDR3 covers 16 residues. Germline V gene sequence: CDR1 MGHRA, CDR2 YSYEKL.

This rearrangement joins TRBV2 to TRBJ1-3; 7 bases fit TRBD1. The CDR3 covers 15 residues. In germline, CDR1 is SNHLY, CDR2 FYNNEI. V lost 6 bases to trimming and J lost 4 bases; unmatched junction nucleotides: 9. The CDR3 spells CASRERQGTGNTIYF. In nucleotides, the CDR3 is TGTGCCAGCAGGGAAAGACAGGGTACGGGAAACACCATATATTTT.

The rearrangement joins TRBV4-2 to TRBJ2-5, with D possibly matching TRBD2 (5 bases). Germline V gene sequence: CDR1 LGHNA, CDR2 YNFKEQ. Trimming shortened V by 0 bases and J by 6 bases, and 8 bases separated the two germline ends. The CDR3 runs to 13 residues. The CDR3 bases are TGTGCCAGCAGCCAAGATGCTAGCCAGACCCAGTACTTC. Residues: CASSQDASQTQYF.

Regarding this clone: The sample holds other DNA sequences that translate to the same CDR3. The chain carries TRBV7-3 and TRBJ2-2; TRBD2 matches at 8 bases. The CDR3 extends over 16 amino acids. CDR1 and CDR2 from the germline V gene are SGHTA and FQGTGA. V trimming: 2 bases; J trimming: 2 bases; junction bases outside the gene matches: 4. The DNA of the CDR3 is TGTGCCAGCAGCTTACGGAGCGGGGGTAACACCGGGGAGCTGTTTTTT. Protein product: CASSLRSGGNTGELFF. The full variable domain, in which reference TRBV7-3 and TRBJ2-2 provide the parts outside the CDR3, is GAGVSQTPSNKVTEKGKYVELRCDPISGHTALYWYRQSLGQGPEFLIYFQGTGAADDSGLPNDRFFAVRPEGSVSTLKIQRTERGDSAVYLCASSLRSGGNTGELFFGEGSRLTVL.

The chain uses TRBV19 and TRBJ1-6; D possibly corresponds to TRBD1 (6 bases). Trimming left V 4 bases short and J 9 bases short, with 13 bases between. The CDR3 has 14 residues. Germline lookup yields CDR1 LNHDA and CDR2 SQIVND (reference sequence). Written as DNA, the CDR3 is TGTGCCAGTAGTACGACAGTAGGGGGTTCACCCCTCCACTTT. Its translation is CASSTTVGGSPLHF.

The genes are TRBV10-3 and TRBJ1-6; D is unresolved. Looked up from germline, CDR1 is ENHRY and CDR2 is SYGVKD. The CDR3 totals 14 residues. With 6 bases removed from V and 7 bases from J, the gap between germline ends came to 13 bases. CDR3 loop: CAIRAERQNSPLHF. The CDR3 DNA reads TGTGCCATCAGGGCCGAGAGGCAAAATTCACCCCTCCACTTT.